Shown below are 11 T cell receptor beta chains from a single sample sequenced in a study of shared clonotypes between healthy human individuals. TCRdb keeps only in-frame clones here, not all; method: immunoSEQ multiplex PCR. The repertoire holds 1.6 million or so clones, 96% seen once, with over 1% in the top ten. The sample consisted of naive CD4+ T cells sorted from blood. Regarding subset: CD45RA+ positively selected. These receptors all stem from a man between 25 and 39 years old in good health.

The V call is TRBV5-1, the J call TRBJ2-5; D unclear. The germline CDR1 and CDR2 sequences are SGHRS and YFSETQ. Trimming pared 0 bases from V and 0 bases from J, leaving 12 bases between. This CDR3 has 16 residues. The CDR3 DNA sequence: TGCGCCAGCAGCTTGGCCACGGGCACACACCAAGAGACCCAGTACTTC. Its translation: CASSLATGTHQETQYF.

The rearrangement joins TRBV7-9 to TRBJ2-7; tentatively, D is TRBD1 (6 bases). The CDR3 has 14 residues. V was clipped by 4 bases and J by 4 bases, with 14 bases between them. Germline CDR1 is SEHNR and CDR2 is FQNEAQ (reference sequence). This CDR3 is CASSSQGFEYEQYF. The CDR3 bases are TGTGCCAGCAGCTCACAGGGATTTGAGTACGAGCAGTACTTC. Supplemented by reference TRBV7-9 and TRBJ2-7, the full variable domain reads DTGVSQNPRHKITKRGQNVTFRCDPISEHNRLYWYRQTLGQGPEFLTYFQNEAQLEKSRLLSDRFSAERPKGSFSTLEIQRTEQGDSAMYLCASSSQGFEYEQYFGPGTRLTVT.

With respect to this clone: At one boundary the junction diverges from the germline segment, which might be a read error. The sample contains more than one DNA sequence encoding this CDR3. V is TRBV7-7 and J is TRBJ1-3; D is unclear. The germline V gene has CDR1 SSHAT and CDR2 FNYEAQ (reference sequence). This CDR3 contains 13 residues. The CDR3 reads CASSLGSGNTIYF. For the CDR3, the DNA is TGTGCTAGCAGCTTGGGGTCTGGAAACACCATATATTTT.

V gene TRBV11-2 combines with J gene TRBJ2-5; 10 nucleotides line up with TRBD2. Germline-derived CDR1 and CDR2 are SGHAT and FQNNGV. The CDR3 is made up of 15 amino acids. V was pared by 5 bases and J by 3 bases, with 6 bases of the junction left unmatched. In nucleotides, the CDR3 is TGTGCCAGCAGCCCCAGAAGCGGGAGGGAAGAGACCCAGTACTTC. As protein: CASSPRSGREETQYF.

Concerning this clone: Other DNA variants within this sample encode the same CDR3. This rearrangement joins TRBV7-9 to TRBJ1-1, with no clear D. Trimming shortened V by 1 base and J by 2 bases, and 2 bases separated the two germline ends. The CDR3 length is 12 residues. The V gene's germline CDR1 is SEHNR and CDR2 FQNEAQ (reference sequence). The DNA for the CDR3 is TGTGCCAGCAGCTTAGTTAACACTGAAGCTTTCTTT. Its protein is CASSLVNTEAFF.

The V and J genes are TRBV29-1 and TRBJ2-1, with D uncertain. V gave up 4 bases and J gave up 1 base, with 11 bases separating them. The CDR3 is made up of 14 amino acids. The V gene's germline CDR1 is SQVTM and CDR2 ANQGSEA. The chain's CDR3 is CSVVNSQSYNEQFF. The CDR3 DNA follows: TGCAGCGTTGTAAACTCCCAATCCTACAATGAGCAGTTCTTC.

V gene TRBV6-4 combines with J gene TRBJ2-2; 7 bases map to TRBD1. Trimming at V came to 4 bases and at J to 2 bases, leaving 7 bases not matched to a gene. CDR1 is MRHNA, CDR2 SNTAGT, per germline. The CDR3 runs 16 residues. The CDR3 loop reads CASSVQGELNTGELFF. CDR3 DNA sequence: TGTGCCAGCAGTGTCCAGGGGGAACTAAACACCGGGGAGCTGTTTTTT.

The chain carries TRBV28 and TRBJ1-1; unclear D gene. Deletions cut 10 bases from V and 10 bases from J, with 16 bases between. The CDR3 is 11 residues long. The V gene's germline CDR1 is MDHEN and CDR2 SYDVKM. Here the CDR3 DNA reads TGTGCCACCTGGGTTGGGTTTGGAGCTTTCTTT. This codes for CATWVGFGAFF.

This clone was observed a single time. The chain links TRBV10-2 to TRBJ1-4; D possibly corresponds to TRBD1 (5 bases). The CDR3 spans 13 residues. V lost 11 bases to trimming and J lost 2 bases, with 12 bases between them. Germline V gene sequence: CDR1 WSHSY, CDR2 SAAADI. Here the CDR3 DNA reads TGCGCCTGCGGGGGAACGACTAATGAAAAACTGTTTTTT. This gives the protein CACGGTTNEKLFF.

Notes on this clone: The same CDR3 is also encoded by other DNA sequences in this sample. The V gene is TRBV18, the J gene TRBJ2-1, with 9 bases matching TRBD2. Germline values: CDR1 KGHSH, CDR2 LQKENI. The ends lost 6 bases at V and 3 bases at J; junction bases unmatched: 6. This CDR3 region has 15 residues. Here the CDR3 DNA reads TGTGCCAGCTCCCTCGGGACTAGCAGCTACAATGAGCAGTTCTTC. Translation: CASSLGTSSYNEQFF.

The chain links TRBV2 to TRBJ2-5; TRBD1 aligns across 9 bases. Germline V gene data show CDR1 as SNHLY and CDR2 as FYNNEI. This CDR3 is built from 14 residues. V dropped 11 bases and J dropped 5; count of bases not matched to a gene: 12. The CDR3 is CAFASTGGVETQYF. DNA of the CDR3: TGTGCCTTTGCAAGTACAGGGGGCGTGGAGACCCAGTACTTC.